These 27 T cell receptor beta chains came from one sample sequenced in a study of T cell repertoires in cytomegalovirus infection. TCRdb called the reads again in MiXCR, with one record for every CDR3 protein. Among 350,000 to 450,000 distinct CDR3 sequences listed, around 18% were seen once. Sequencing input: PBMCs. The receptors were sampled from a human donor in good health (CMV status not recorded). Some clones in this sample may be carry-over from other donors' samples.

The CDR3 protein is CASSGTGNANSPLHF. CDR3 DNA sequence: TGTGCCAGCAGCGGCACAGGGAACGCTAATTCACCCCTCCACTTT. V and J are TRBV12-3 or TRBV12-4 and TRBJ1-6; tentatively, D is TRBD1 (6 bases). This CDR3 region has 15 residues. V lost 6 bases, J lost 6 bases, and 15 bases lay in between.

The chain employs TRBV7-6 and TRBJ2-1, with 12 bases identical to TRBD2. The ends lost 4 bases at V and 2 bases at J; junction bases unmatched: 12. The germline CDR1 and CDR2 sequences are SGHVS and FNYEAQ. CDR3 length: 19 residues. CDR3 protein: CASSWASSGRAGPYNEQFF. Here the CDR3 DNA reads TGTGCCAGCAGCTGGGCGTCTAGCGGGAGGGCCGGTCCCTACAATGAGCAGTTCTTC.

The J gene is TRBJ1-1, the V gene TRBV6-5, with D perhaps matching TRBD1 (6 bases). Germline assignment: CDR1 MNHEY and CDR2 SVGAGI. V lost 6 bases to trimming and J lost 3 bases, with 20 bases between them. This CDR3 spans 16 amino acids. As DNA, the CDR3 is TGTGCCAGCAGGAGGGCAGGGGCAGGCTTGGACACTGAAGCTTTCTTT. The encoded protein is CASRRAGAGLDTEAFF.

This chain connects TRBV29-1 to TRBJ2-1; TRBD2 matches 7 bases. CDR3 size: 14 residues. Trimming removed 1 base from V and 2 bases from J; junction bases left unmatched: 2. Germline V gene sequence: CDR1 SQVTM, CDR2 ANQGSEA. The CDR3 DNA is TGCAGCGTTGAAGGCGGGGGTGCCTACAATGAGCAGTTCTTC. Translation: CSVEGGGAYNEQFF.

This clonotype was recorded many times. The genes are TRBV7-2 and TRBJ2-2; a possible D gene is TRBD2 (5 bases). This CDR3 has 15 residues. Trimming cost V 0 bases and J 1 base, with 6 bases left between them. Germline V CDR1 and CDR2: SGHTA, FQGNSA. CDR3 DNA sequence: TGTGCCAGCAGCTTAGCAGGGAGGAACACCGGGGAGCTGTTTTTT. Translating gives CASSLAGRNTGELFF. Filled out from reference TRBV7-2 and TRBJ2-2, the complete variable domain reads GAGVSQSPSNKVTEKGKDVELRCDPISGHTALYWYRQSLGQGLEFLIYFQGNSAPDKSGLPSDRFSAERTGGSVSTLTIQRTQQEDSAVYLCASSLAGRNTGELFFGEGSRLTVL.

This clonotype was found a few times. J is TRBJ2-1 and V is TRBV6-1; D might be TRBD2 (7 bases). The V and J ends lost 6 bases and 2 bases respectively, with 14 bases between them. Germline CDR1 MNHNS, CDR2 SASEGT. The CDR3 covers 15 residues. CDR3 sequence reads: CASSLRGPPYNEQFF. CDR3 DNA: TGTGCCAGCAGCCTGCGGGGGCCACCCTACAATGAGCAGTTCTTC.

A few counts support this clonotype. The rearrangement uses TRBV20-1 and TRBJ2-1, with D possibly TRBD1 on 5 matching bases. Germline V gene data show CDR1 as DFQATT and CDR2 as SNEGSKA (reference sequence). The CDR3 is 13 residues long. The V and J ends lost 4 bases and 4 bases respectively, with 11 bases between them. The chain's CDR3 is CSAIPDTYNEQFF. CDR3 nucleotides: TGCAGTGCTATCCCGGACACGTACAATGAGCAGTTCTTC.

The chain joins TRBV12-3 or TRBV12-4 to TRBJ1-5; no clear D gene. Trimming stripped 3 bases from V and 2 bases from J, with 11 bases between. The CDR3 is 15 amino acids. DNA of the CDR3: TGTGCCAGCAGTTTTCGGGTTTCGGGCAATCAGCCCCAGCATTTT. Translation: CASSFRVSGNQPQHF.

CDR3 DNA: TGTGCCAGCAGCCCAAGACCCGGCGCCGAGGCCCAGCATTTT. Translated: CASSPRPGAEAQHF. The rearrangement joins TRBV7-8 to TRBJ1-5; D not certain. Germline V gives CDR1 SGHVS, CDR2 FQNEAQ. CDR3 size: 14 residues. V lost 5 bases and J 11 bases, leaving 19 bases between the germline ends.

This clonotype was detected ten times or more. V gene TRBV7-2 combines with J gene TRBJ2-7, with 13 bases identical to TRBD2. The V segment lost 1 base and the J segment 6 bases; nucleotides outside the gene matches: 3. The CDR3 extends over 15 amino acids. Germline V gene sequence: CDR1 SGHTA, CDR2 FQGNSA. The chain's CDR3 is CASSLETSGGFEQYF. The CDR3 coding sequence is TGTGCCAGCAGCTTAGAGACTAGCGGGGGGTTCGAGCAGTACTTC.

CDR3 amino acids: CASSMTVGPYEQYF. For the CDR3, the DNA is TGTGCCAGTAGTATGACAGTCGGACCCTACGAGCAGTACTTC. This chain uses TRBV19 with TRBJ2-7, with a possible D match to TRBD1 (5 bases). Germline-derived CDR1 and CDR2 are LNHDA and SQIVND (reference sequence). V lost 3 bases and J lost 2, with 11 bases in between. This CDR3 contains 14 residues.

In this sample, this clonotype turned up many times. Here the CDR3 reads CASSLREGIEQYF. In DNA form, the CDR3 reads TGTGCCAGCAGCTTAAGGGAGGGGATCGAGCAGTACTTC. V gene TRBV7-9 combines with J gene TRBJ2-7; 7 nucleotides match TRBD2. CDR3 length equals 13 residues. V shed 2 bases, J shed 6 bases, and the junction held 4 bases outside the gene matches. From germline, CDR1 is SEHNR and CDR2 FQNEAQ (reference sequence).

This clonotype has at least ten counts. CDR3 DNA sequence: TGTGCCAGCAGCTTAGCGGCTAGCGGGGAAGAGACCCAGTACTTC. Its translation is CASSLAASGEETQYF. This chain connects TRBV7-9 to TRBJ2-5, with 9 bases aligning to TRBD2. The CDR3 has 15 amino acids. CDR1 SEHNR and CDR2 FQNEAQ come from the germline V gene (reference sequence). After removal of 0 bases from V and 3 bases from J, the junction contained 2 bases not matched to a gene.

There are a few counts of this clonotype. The junction and the germline gene differ at one end; a read error may be behind it. The chain carries TRBV2 and TRBJ2-3; TRBD2 matches at 10 bases. CDR1 SNHLY and CDR2 FYNNEI come from the germline V gene. The CDR3 contains 16 residues. DNA for the CDR3: TGTGCCAGCAGGGAAGGAGGGACTAGCGGCACAGATACGCAGTATTTT. Protein: CASREGGTSGTDTQYF.

The J gene is TRBJ1-4, the V gene TRBV2; TRBD1 agrees at 7 bases. The CDR3 sequence is 13 residues long. Germline loops: CDR1 SNHLY, CDR2 FYNNEI. The V segment lost 8 bases and the J segment 5 bases; nucleotides outside the gene matches: 5. The CDR3 DNA reads TGTGCCAGCCTAGGGGGCCCGAATGAAAAACTGTTTTTT. Translation gives CASLGGPNEKLFF.

This clonotype has more than one count but fewer than ten. CDR3 amino acids: CASSLTVGLDSGNTIYF. The DNA for the CDR3 is TGTGCCAGCAGCTTAACCGTGGGTCTGGACTCTGGAAACACCATATATTTT. The V gene is TRBV11-2, the J gene TRBJ1-3; unclear D gene. CDR1 is SGHAT, CDR2 FQNNGV, per germline. With 2 bases removed from V and 0 bases from J, the gap between germline ends came to 14 bases. The length of the CDR3 is 17 residues.

V gene TRBV2 combines with J gene TRBJ2-7; D unclear. The CDR3 has 14 residues. V was clipped by 6 bases and J by 6 bases, with 18 bases between them. Germline V gene sequence: CDR1 SNHLY, CDR2 FYNNEI. CDR3 in amino acids: CASSVPPLSSEQYF. CDR3 bases: TGTGCCAGCAGCGTACCCCCCCTGTCGAGCGAGCAGTACTTC.

V is TRBV5-6 and J is TRBJ1-2; 9 nucleotides line up with TRBD1. The CDR3 contains 14 residues. With 4 bases clipped from V and 8 bases from J, the junction kept 9 bases outside the gene matches. CDR1 SGHDT and CDR2 YYEEEE come from the germline V gene. CDR3 sequence reads: CASSPMGQGSGYTF. The CDR3 coding sequence is TGTGCCAGCAGCCCGATGGGACAGGGAAGCGGCTACACCTTC.

This clonotype was seen many times. The chain has TRBV7-2 and TRBJ2-1; D unresolved. CDR1 is SGHTA, CDR2 FQGNSA, per germline. Trimming took off 3 bases at V and 2 bases at J, with 8 bases between the two ends. This CDR3 comprises 14 residues. The CDR3 coding sequence is TGTGCCAGCAGCTTCCCAGACCCCTACAATGAGCAGTTCTTC. Encoded protein: CASSFPDPYNEQFF.

This clonotype was counted between two and nine times. The CDR3 DNA follows: TGTGCCAGCAGTTTGGGGGGACAGGCCCCTGAAAAACTGTTTTTT. This sequence encodes CASSLGGQAPEKLFF. The rearrangement joins TRBV28 to TRBJ1-4, with 8 bases fitting TRBD1. CDR1 and CDR2 (germline): MDHEN, SYDVKM. This CDR3 contains 15 residues. V shed 3 bases and J 7 bases; nucleotides not matched to a gene: 7.

There are a few counts of this clonotype. Here the CDR3 reads CASSRSGGSSYNEQFF. The CDR3 region has the DNA TGTGCCAGCAGCCGTAGCGGGGGGAGCTCCTACAATGAGCAGTTCTTC. The chain joins TRBV3-1 to TRBJ2-1; TRBD2 matches 10 bases. The length of the CDR3 is 16 residues. CDR1 is LGHDT and CDR2 is YNNKEL in the germline V gene (reference sequence). V was pared by 4 bases and J by 0 bases, with 3 bases of the junction left unmatched.

The chain joins TRBV15 to TRBJ2-7, with 12 bases lining up with TRBD2. Trimming took 9 bases from V and 4 from J; bases not matched to a gene: 7. Germline-derived CDR1 and CDR2 are LNHNV and YYDKDF (reference sequence). CDR3 length: 14 residues. Here the CDR3 DNA reads TGTGCCACTTCGCTCGGGACTAGCGGGTACGAGCAGTACTTC. It yields the protein CATSLGTSGYEQYF. The full variable domain, in which reference TRBV15 and TRBJ2-7 provide the parts outside the CDR3, is DAMVIQNPRYQVTQFGKPVTLSCSQTLNHNVMYWYQQKSSQAPKLLFHYYDKDFNNEADTPDNFQSRRPNTSFCFLDIRSPGLGDTAMYLCATSLGTSGYEQYFGPGTRLTVT.

This chain joins TRBV5-1 and TRBJ1-4, with D perhaps TRBD1 (6 bases). Germline V gene data show CDR1 as SGHRS and CDR2 as YFSETQ. The V end was cut by 0 bases, the J end by 5 bases, with 14 bases between. The length of the CDR3 is 16 residues. The CDR3 coding sequence is TGCGCCAGCAGCTTGGAATCCTTGACAGGAAATGAAAAACTGTTTTTT. Translation gives CASSLESLTGNEKLFF.

The gene calls are TRBV12-3 or TRBV12-4 and TRBJ2-3; D call uncertain. With 5 bases removed from V and 5 bases from J, the gap between germline ends came to 17 bases. CDR3 length: 15 amino acids. The CDR3: CASSLDHRRQDTQYF. The CDR3 nucleotides read TGTGCCAGCAGTCTGGACCATCGGCGTCAAGATACGCAGTATTTT.

The rearrangement joins TRBV5-6 to TRBJ2-5, with TRBD2 matching over 9 bases. CDR1 and CDR2 (germline): SGHDT, YYEEEE. CDR3 length equals 15 residues. J gave up 0 bases and V 9 bases, and 9 bases lay outside the gene matches. CDR3 protein: CATPLAGPYQETQYF. CDR3 in DNA: TGTGCCACCCCCCTAGCGGGACCGTACCAAGAGACCCAGTACTTC.

In regard to this clonotype: The junction differs from germline at one of its ends, possibly a read error. The rearrangement joins TRBV20-1 to TRBJ1-3, with D maybe TRBD1 (5 bases). This CDR3 is 15 amino acids long. Germline V gives CDR1 DFQATT, CDR2 SNEGSKA (reference sequence). CDR3 coding DNA: TGCAGTGCCAGAGGGGCCTCGGACATCCTGAACACCATATATTTT. As protein: CSARGASDILNTIYF.

This clonotype was recorded at least ten times. The chain combines TRBV7-9 with TRBJ2-1, with 8 bases that match TRBD2. From germline, CDR1 is SEHNR and CDR2 FQNEAQ (reference sequence). With 1 base clipped from V and 8 bases from J, the junction kept 7 bases outside the gene matches. CDR3 length equals 15 residues. Written as DNA, the CDR3 is TGTGCCAGCAGCTTAGGCAGACTAGCGTGGGATGAGCAGTTCTTC. The encoded protein is CASSLGRLAWDEQFF.